The sequence of this T cell receptor beta chain was determined in a study of response to subunit inactivated influenza vaccine. The V gene end was trimmed by 5 bases and the J gene end by 5 bases; junction bases not matched to a gene: 5. Germline V CDR1 and CDR2: SQVTM, ANQGSEA. The CDR3 extends over 14 amino acids. MiXCR, run by TCRdb on the RT-PCR reads, gives a single entry per CDR3 protein. The sample contains about 540,000 distinct CDR3 sequences, roughly a quarter of which appear only once. In addition, the sample was reused for a study of T cells expressing NK-cell markers. That paper states: With UMIs, 5'RACE template switching was used to make TCR beta cDNA.

The V gene is TRBV29-1, the J gene TRBJ2-3; 12 nucleotides agree with TRBD2. The sample here was CD4+ T cells sorted from PBMCs, taken 11 to 12 days after vaccination. The source is a man aged 50 to 59 who received an inactivated influenza vaccine. In DNA, the CDR3 is TGCAGCGTTCGGACTAGCGGGAACAGAGATACGCAGTATTTT. Its protein is CSVRTSGNRDTQYF.